Here is one T cell receptor beta chain with its context. Germline CDR1 and CDR2: MNHNS and SASEGT. V dropped 1 base and J dropped 3 bases, with 7 bases sitting between them. The CDR3 contains 13 residues. The data stem from a study of blood T cell repertoires in COVID-19. Study at large: Donors in the United States, Italy and Spain gave samples during acute or convalescent COVID-19. Sources were T cells, B-cell-depleted T cells, or PBMCs; the material itself was cDNA or gDNA.

As processed by the authors: Scientists estimated how many nucleated cells there were by amplifying reference gene primers. The assay was immunoSEQ multiplex PCR, and TCRdb's table has in-frame clones only and misses some. The DNA gave D and trimming, while V, J and clone size come from that table. The sample contains about 68,000 clones, approximately 75% of which appear only once. This TCR was sampled from a woman between 55 and 75 years old with acute or convalescent COVID-19. Sequencing was performed on peripheral blood. V usage is TRBV6-1 and J usage is TRBJ2-7; D gene uncertain. In DNA, the CDR3 is TGTGCCAGCAGTGAAGGGCAGAACTACGAGCAGTACTTC. Its protein is CASSEGQNYEQYF.